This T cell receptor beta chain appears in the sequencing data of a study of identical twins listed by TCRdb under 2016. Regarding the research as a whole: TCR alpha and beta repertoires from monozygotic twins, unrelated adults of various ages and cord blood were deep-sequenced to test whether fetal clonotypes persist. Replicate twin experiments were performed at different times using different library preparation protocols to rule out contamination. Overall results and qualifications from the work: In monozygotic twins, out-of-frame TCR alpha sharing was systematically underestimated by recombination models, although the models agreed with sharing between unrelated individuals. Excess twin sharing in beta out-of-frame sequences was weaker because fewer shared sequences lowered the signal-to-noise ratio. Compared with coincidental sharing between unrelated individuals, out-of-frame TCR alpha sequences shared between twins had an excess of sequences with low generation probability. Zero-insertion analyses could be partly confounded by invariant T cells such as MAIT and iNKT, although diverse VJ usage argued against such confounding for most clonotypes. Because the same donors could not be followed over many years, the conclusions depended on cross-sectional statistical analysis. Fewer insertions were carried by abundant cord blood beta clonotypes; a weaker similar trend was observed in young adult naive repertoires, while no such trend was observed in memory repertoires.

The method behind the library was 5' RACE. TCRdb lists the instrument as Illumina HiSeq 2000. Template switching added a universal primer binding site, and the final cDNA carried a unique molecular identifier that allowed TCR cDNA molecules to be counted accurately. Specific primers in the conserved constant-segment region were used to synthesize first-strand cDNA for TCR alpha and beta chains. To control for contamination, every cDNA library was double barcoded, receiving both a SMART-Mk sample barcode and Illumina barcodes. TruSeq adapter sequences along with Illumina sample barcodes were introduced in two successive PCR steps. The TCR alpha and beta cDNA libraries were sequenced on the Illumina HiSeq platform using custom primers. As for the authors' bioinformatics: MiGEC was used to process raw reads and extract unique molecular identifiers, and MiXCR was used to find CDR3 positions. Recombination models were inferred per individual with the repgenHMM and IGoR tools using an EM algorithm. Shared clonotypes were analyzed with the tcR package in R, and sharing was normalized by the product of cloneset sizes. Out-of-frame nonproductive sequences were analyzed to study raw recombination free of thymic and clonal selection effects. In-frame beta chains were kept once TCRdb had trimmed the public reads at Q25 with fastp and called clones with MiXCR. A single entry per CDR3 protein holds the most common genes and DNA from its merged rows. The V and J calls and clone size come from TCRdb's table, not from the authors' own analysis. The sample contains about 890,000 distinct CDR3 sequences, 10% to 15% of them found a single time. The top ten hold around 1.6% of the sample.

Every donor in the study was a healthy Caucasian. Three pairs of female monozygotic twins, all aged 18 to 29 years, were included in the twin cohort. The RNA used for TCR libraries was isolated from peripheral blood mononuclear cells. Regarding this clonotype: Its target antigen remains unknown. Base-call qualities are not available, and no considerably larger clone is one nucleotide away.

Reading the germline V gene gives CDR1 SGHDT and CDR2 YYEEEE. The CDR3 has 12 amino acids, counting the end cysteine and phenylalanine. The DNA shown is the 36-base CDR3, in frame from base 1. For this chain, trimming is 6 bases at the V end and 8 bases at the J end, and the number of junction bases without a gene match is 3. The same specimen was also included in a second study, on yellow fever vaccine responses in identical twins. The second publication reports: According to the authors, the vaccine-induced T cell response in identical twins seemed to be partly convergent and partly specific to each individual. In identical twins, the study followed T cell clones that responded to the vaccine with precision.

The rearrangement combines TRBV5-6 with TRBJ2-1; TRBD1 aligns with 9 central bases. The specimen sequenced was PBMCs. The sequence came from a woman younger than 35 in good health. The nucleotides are TGTGCCAGCAACGGACAGGGGCATGAGCAGTTCTTC. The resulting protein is CASNGQGHEQFF.